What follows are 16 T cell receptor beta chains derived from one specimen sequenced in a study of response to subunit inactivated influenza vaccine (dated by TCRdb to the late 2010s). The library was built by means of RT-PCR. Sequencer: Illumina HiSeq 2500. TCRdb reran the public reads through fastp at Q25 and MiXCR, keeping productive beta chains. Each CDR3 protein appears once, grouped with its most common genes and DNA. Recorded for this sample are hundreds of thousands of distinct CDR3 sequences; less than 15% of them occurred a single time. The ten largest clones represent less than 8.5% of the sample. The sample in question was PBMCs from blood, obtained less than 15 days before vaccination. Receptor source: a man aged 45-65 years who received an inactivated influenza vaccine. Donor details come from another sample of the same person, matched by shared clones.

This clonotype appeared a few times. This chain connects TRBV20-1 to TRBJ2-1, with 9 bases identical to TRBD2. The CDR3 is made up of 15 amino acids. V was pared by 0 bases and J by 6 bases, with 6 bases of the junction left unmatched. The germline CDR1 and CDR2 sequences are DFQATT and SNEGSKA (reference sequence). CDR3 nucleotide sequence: TGCAGTGCTAGAGACGGGACTAGCTCAATCAATGAGCAGTTCTTC. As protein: CSARDGTSSINEQFF.

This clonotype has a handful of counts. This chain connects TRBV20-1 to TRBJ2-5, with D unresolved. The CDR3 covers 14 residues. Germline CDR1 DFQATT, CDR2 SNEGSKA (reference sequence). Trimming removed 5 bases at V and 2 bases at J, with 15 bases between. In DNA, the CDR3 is TGCAGTGCTCGGGTCCACGGAGCGCAAGAGACCCAGTACTTC. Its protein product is CSARVHGAQETQYF.

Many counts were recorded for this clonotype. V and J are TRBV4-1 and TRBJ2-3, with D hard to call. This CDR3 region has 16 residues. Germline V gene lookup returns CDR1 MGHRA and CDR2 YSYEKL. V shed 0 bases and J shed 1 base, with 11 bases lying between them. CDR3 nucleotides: TGCGCCAGCAGCCAAGAGTACTACTACCGCACAGATACGCAGTATTTT. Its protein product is CASSQEYYYRTDTQYF.

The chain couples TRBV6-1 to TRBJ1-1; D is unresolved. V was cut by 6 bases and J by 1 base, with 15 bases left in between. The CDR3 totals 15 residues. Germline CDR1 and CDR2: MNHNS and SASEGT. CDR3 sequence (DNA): TGTGCCAGCAGGCAACAGAGGTTGAGGAACACTGAAGCTTTCTTT. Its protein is CASRQQRLRNTEAFF.

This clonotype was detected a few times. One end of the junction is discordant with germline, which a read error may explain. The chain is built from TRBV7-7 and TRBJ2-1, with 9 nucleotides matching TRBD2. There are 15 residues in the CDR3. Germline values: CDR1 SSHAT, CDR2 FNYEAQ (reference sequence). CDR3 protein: CASSKSGGPYNEQFF. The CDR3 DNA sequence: TGTGCTAGCAGCAAAAGCGGGGGGCCCTACAATGAGCAGTTCTTC.

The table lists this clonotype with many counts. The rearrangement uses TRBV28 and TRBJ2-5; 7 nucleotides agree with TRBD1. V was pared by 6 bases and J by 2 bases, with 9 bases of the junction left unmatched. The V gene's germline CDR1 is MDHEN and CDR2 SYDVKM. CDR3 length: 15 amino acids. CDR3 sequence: CASRETGRAQETQYF. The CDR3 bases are TGTGCCAGCAGAGAGACAGGGAGAGCTCAAGAGACCCAGTACTTC.

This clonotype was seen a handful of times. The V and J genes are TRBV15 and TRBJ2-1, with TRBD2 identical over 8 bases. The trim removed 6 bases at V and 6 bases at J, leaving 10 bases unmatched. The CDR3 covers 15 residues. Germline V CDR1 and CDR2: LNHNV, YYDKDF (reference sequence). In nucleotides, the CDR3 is TGTGCCACCAGGACGGGGCGGGGGGCCGCCAATGAGCAGTTCTTC. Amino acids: CATRTGRGAANEQFF.

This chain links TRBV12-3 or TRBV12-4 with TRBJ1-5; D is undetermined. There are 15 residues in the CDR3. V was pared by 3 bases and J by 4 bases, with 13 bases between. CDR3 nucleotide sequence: TGTGCCAGCAGTTTGTTATCGGGGATGAATCAGCCCCAGCATTTT. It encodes CASSLLSGMNQPQHF.

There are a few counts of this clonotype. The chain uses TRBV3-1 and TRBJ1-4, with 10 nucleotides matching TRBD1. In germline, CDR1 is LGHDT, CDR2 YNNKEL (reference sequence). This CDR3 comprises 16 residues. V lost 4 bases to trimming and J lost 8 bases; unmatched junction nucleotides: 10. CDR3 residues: CASSRRPGQGQEKLFF. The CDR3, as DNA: TGTGCCAGCAGCCGCCGACCGGGACAGGGGCAAGAAAAACTGTTTTTT.

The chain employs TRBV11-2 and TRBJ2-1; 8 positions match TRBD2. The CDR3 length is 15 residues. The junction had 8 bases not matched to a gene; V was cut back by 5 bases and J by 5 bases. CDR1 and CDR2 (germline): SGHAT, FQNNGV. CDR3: CASSTSGRGNNEQFF. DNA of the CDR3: TGTGCCAGCAGCACCAGCGGGAGAGGAAACAATGAGCAGTTCTTC.

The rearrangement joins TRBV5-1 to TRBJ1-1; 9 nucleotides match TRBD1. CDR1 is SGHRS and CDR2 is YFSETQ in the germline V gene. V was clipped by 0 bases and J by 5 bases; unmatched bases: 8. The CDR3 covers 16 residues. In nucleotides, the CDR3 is TGCGCCAGCAGCTTGGCCGACAGGGGGTACGGTACTGAAGCTTTCTTT. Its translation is CASSLADRGYGTEAFF.

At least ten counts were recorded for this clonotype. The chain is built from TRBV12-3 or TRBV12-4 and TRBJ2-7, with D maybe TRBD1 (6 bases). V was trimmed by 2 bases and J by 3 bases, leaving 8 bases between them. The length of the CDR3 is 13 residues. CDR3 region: CASSLQGGYEQYF. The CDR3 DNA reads TGTGCCAGCAGTTTACAAGGGGGCTACGAGCAGTACTTC.

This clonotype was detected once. CDR3 in DNA: TGTGCCAGCAGCTTAGCTCCCCTGGCTAGCGGGAGGTACGAGCAGTACTTC. It translates to CASSLAPLASGRYEQYF. The rearrangement uses TRBV7-6 and TRBJ2-7; TRBD2 matches 11 bases. Germline V gene lookup returns CDR1 SGHVS and CDR2 FNYEAQ. Trimming at V came to 0 bases and at J to 4 bases, leaving 8 bases not matched to a gene. The CDR3 sequence is 17 residues long.

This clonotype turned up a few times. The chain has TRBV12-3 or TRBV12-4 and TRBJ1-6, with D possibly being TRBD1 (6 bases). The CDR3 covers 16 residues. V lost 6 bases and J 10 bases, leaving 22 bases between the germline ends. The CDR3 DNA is TGTGCCAGCAGCCCTACACCACAGGGTTCTTGGTCACCCCTCCACTTT. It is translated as CASSPTPQGSWSPLHF.

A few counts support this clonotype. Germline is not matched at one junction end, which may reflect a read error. The CDR3 reads CSASRDTGATEVFF. The CDR3 DNA reads TGCAGTGCTAGTAGGGATACAGGGGCCACTGAAGTTTTCTTT. V is TRBV20-1 and J is TRBJ1-1, with 7 bases identical to TRBD1. The V gene's germline CDR1 is DFQATT and CDR2 SNEGSKA (reference sequence). This CDR3 is 14 amino acids long.

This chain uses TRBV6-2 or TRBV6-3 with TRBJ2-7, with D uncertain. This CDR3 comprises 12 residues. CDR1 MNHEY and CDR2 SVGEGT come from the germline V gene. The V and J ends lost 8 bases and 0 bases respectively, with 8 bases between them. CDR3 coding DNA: TGTGCCAGCTACGGACCCTCCTACGAGCAGTACTTC. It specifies CASYGPSYEQYF.